The next 31 T cell receptor beta chains were all read from a single sample in a study of blood T cell repertoires in COVID-19 (dated by TCRdb to between 2020 and 2021). To prepare the library, the immunoSEQ multiplex PCR assay was applied. In its TCRdb copy, this immuneACCESS table keeps in-frame sequences only and misses some clones. Where compared with another copy, unresolved V genes explain less than half of these, and the others have no known cause. This sample gives some 150,000 clones in total; 82% of them show up just once. The top ten constitute about 4% of the sample. What was sequenced was peripheral blood. The source of these receptors is a woman older than 75 with acute or convalescent COVID-19.

The rearrangement links TRBV5-1 to TRBJ2-7, with 9 nucleotides matching TRBD1. V was pared by 5 bases and J by 3 bases, with 6 bases of the junction left unmatched. CDR1 SGHRS and CDR2 YFSETQ come from the germline V gene. CDR3 length: 14 amino acids. The CDR3 coding sequence is TGCGCCAGCAGACGAGGGACAGGGAGCTACGAGCAGTACTTC. Amino acid sequence: CASRRGTGSYEQYF.

The V call is TRBV19, the J call TRBJ1-1; D unclear. CDR3 size: 14 residues. The ends were cut back, 9 bases at V and 1 base at J, with 15 bases in the middle. In germline, CDR1 is LNHDA, CDR2 SQIVND (reference sequence). Written as DNA, the CDR3 is TGTGCCAGCAAGCGGGGATCAAGGAACACTGAAGCTTTCTTT. This codes for CASKRGSRNTEAFF.

This chain links TRBV19 with TRBJ1-3; D is undetermined. This CDR3 has 16 residues. V lost 3 bases, J lost 4 bases, and 16 bases lay in between. CDR1 and CDR2 from the germline V gene are LNHDA and SQIVND (reference sequence). The DNA of the CDR3 is TGTGCCAGTAGTATGTCCTTCGCCTCTGCGGGAAACACCATATATTTT. Residues: CASSMSFASAGNTIYF.

The CDR3 loop is CASSIGEGSTDTQYF. DNA of the CDR3: TGTGCCAGTAGTATAGGAGAGGGCAGCACAGATACGCAGTATTTT. The V gene is TRBV19, the J gene TRBJ2-3, with a tentative D call TRBD2 (5 bases). The CDR3 consists of 15 residues. The germline V gene encodes CDR1 LNHDA and CDR2 SQIVND (reference sequence). V was clipped by 1 base and J by 0 bases, with 8 bases between them.

The genes are TRBV28 and TRBJ1-5; no clear D. V lost 2 bases and J 4 bases, leaving 9 bases between the germline ends. Germline V gene data show CDR1 as MDHEN and CDR2 as SYDVKM. The length of the CDR3 is 14 residues. CDR3 sequence: CASSLRDLNQPQHF. The CDR3 DNA is TGTGCCAGCAGTTTACGGGATTTAAATCAGCCCCAGCATTTT.

The gene calls are TRBV11-2 and TRBJ2-3; D remains unclear. This CDR3 region has 14 residues. Germline V lookup: CDR1 SGHAT, CDR2 FQNNGV. Trimming took off 1 base at V and 4 bases at J, with 9 bases between the two ends. The CDR3 sequence is CASSLGSFSDTQYF. Written as DNA, the CDR3 is TGTGCCAGCAGCTTAGGTAGTTTCTCAGATACGCAGTATTTT.

The V call is TRBV18, the J call TRBJ2-5, with TRBD1 matching 10 bases. With V trimmed by 1 base and J by 1 base, 3 bases remained unmatched. This CDR3 is built from 16 residues. From germline, CDR1 is KGHSH and CDR2 LQKENI. DNA for the CDR3: TGTGCCAGCTCACCACTCGGGACAGGGGCCCAAGAGACCCAGTACTTC. Translation gives CASSPLGTGAQETQYF.

This clone was seen a handful of times. The genes are TRBV19 and TRBJ1-5, with a tentative D call TRBD1 (5 bases). CDR1 is LNHDA and CDR2 is SQIVND in the germline V gene (reference sequence). Trimming cost V 11 bases and J 2 bases, with 13 bases left between them. The CDR3 has 13 residues. The CDR3 loop is CAGGGTGNQPQHF. In DNA, the CDR3 is TGTGCCGGAGGTGGGACTGGCAATCAGCCCCAGCATTTT.

The chain links TRBV7-9 to TRBJ2-1; the match to TRBD1 covers 8 bases. Losses at the gene ends were 5 bases for V and 7 bases for J; bases not matched to a gene: 13. Germline V gene lookup returns CDR1 SEHNR and CDR2 FQNEAQ (reference sequence). This CDR3 has 16 residues. CDR3 residues: CASSPRSGGVGNEQFF. The DNA of the CDR3 is TGTGCCAGCAGCCCAAGATCAGGGGGCGTCGGGAATGAGCAGTTCTTC. Supplemented by reference TRBV7-9 and TRBJ2-1, the full variable domain reads DTGVSQNPRHKITKRGQNVTFRCDPISEHNRLYWYRQTLGQGPEFLTYFQNEAQLEKSRLLSDRFSAERPKGSFSTLEIQRTEQGDSAMYLCASSPRSGGVGNEQFFGPGTRLTVL.

A few counts support this clone. Other nucleotide sequences in the sample specify the same CDR3. The chain uses TRBV19 and TRBJ1-5, with D unresolved. V was clipped by 3 bases and J by 0 bases, with 9 bases between them. This CDR3 is 15 amino acids long. Looked up from germline, CDR1 is LNHDA and CDR2 is SQIVND (reference sequence). In DNA, the CDR3 is TGTGCCAGTAGTATCAGGCAGTATAGCAATCAGCCCCAGCATTTT. This encodes CASSIRQYSNQPQHF. The variable domain in full, completed from reference TRBV19 and TRBJ1-5, reads DGGITQSPKYLFRKEGQNVTLSCEQNLNHDAMYWYRQDPGQGLRLIYYSQIVNDFQKGDIAEGYSVSREKKESFPLTVTSAQKNPTAFYLCASSIRQYSNQPQHFGDGTRLSIL.

V is TRBV10-3 and J is TRBJ2-5, with TRBD2 matching 10 bases. Germline assignment: CDR1 ENHRY and CDR2 SYGVKD. The CDR3 has 14 amino acids. The trim removed 6 bases at V and 4 bases at J, leaving 5 bases unmatched. The CDR3 loop reads CAIRAGGPPETQYF. The CDR3, as DNA: TGTGCCATCAGAGCGGGAGGGCCACCAGAGACCCAGTACTTC.

The rearrangement links TRBV18 to TRBJ1-1; D not certain. Germline CDR1 and CDR2: KGHSH and LQKENI. V was pared by 6 bases and J by 4 bases, with 21 bases between. The CDR3 covers 16 residues. CDR3 DNA sequence: TGTGCCAGCTCCCACGCACAGATTGAATTTACCACTGAAGCTTTCTTT. Translating it yields CASSHAQIEFTTEAFF.

This clone appeared a few times. V usage is TRBV12-5 and J usage is TRBJ2-1, with 9 bases fitting TRBD2. Germline-derived CDR1 and CDR2 are LGHNT and FRNRAP. The CDR3 has 17 residues. V gave up 0 bases and J gave up 5 bases; unmatched junction bases: 8. The CDR3 protein is CASGLVRSGRSHNEQFF. CDR3 in DNA: TGTGCTAGTGGTTTGGTGCGTAGCGGGAGAAGTCACAATGAGCAGTTCTTC.

The rearrangement uses TRBV24-1 and TRBJ2-3; D unresolved. The CDR3 covers 11 residues. The V and J ends lost 9 bases and 6 bases respectively, with 9 bases between them. Germline CDR1 reads KGHDR; CDR2 reads SFDVKD. CDR3 residues: CATGPGDTQYF. The CDR3, as DNA: TGTGCCACCGGCCCCGGGGATACGCAGTATTTT.

V and J are TRBV5-1 and TRBJ1-1; 7 nucleotides align to TRBD1. Trimming at V came to 4 bases and at J to 5 bases, leaving 8 bases not matched to a gene. The CDR3 is 14 amino acids. Germline lookup yields CDR1 SGHRS and CDR2 YFSETQ. CDR3: CASSERTGRTEAFF. Written as DNA, the CDR3 is TGCGCCAGCAGCGAAAGGACAGGTCGGACTGAAGCTTTCTTT. The whole variable domain, filled in from reference TRBV5-1 and TRBJ1-1, reads KAGVTQTPRYLIKTRGQQVTLSCSPISGHRSVSWYQQTPGQGLQFLFEYFSETQRNKGNFPGRFSGRQFSNSRSEMNVSTLELGDSALYLCASSERTGRTEAFFGQGTRLTVV.

The rearrangement joins TRBV5-4 to TRBJ2-6; D not certain. Trimming took off 3 bases at V and 0 bases at J, with 4 bases between the two ends. The length of the CDR3 is 14 residues. Germline CDR1 is SGHNT and CDR2 is YYREEE (reference sequence). The CDR3 DNA is TGTGCCAGCAGCTGGAGCTCTGGGGCCAACGTCCTGACTTTC. Encoded protein: CASSWSSGANVLTF.

The rearrangement joins TRBV9 to TRBJ1-1, with TRBD1 as a possible D gene (5 bases). The CDR3 covers 14 residues. Trimming cost V 2 bases and J 4 bases, with 12 bases left between them. CDR1 is SGDLS, CDR2 YYNGEE, per germline. The chain's CDR3 is CASSVYHGGTEAFF. CDR3 DNA: TGTGCCAGCAGCGTTTACCACGGGGGCACTGAAGCTTTCTTT.

This chain links TRBV20-1 with TRBJ1-1; D is undetermined. CDR1 and CDR2 (germline): DFQATT, SNEGSKA (reference sequence). V was cut by 6 bases and J by 11 bases, with 13 bases left in between. The CDR3 is 10 residues long. CDR3: CSAVVGTAFF. CDR3 in DNA: TGCAGTGCGGTGGTCGGTACGGCTTTCTTT.

The rearrangement uses TRBV5-1 and TRBJ2-3; 9 bases agree with TRBD2. The J segment lost 7 bases and the V segment lost 3 bases, leaving 9 bases of the junction unmatched. CDR1 is SGHRS, CDR2 YFSETQ, per germline. This CDR3 comprises 15 residues. The CDR3 DNA is TGCGCCAGCAGCTCCGCGGGAGGGCCTTTCTATACGCAGTATTTT. This translates into CASSSAGGPFYTQYF.

The chain has TRBV5-1 and TRBJ1-4; no firm D call. Looked up from germline, CDR1 is SGHRS and CDR2 is YFSETQ. V lost 0 bases to trimming and J lost 3 bases, with 12 bases between them. The CDR3 extends over 16 amino acids. The CDR3 sequence: CASSLAVGSSNEKLFF. CDR3 sequence (DNA): TGCGCCAGCAGCTTGGCTGTGGGCAGCTCTAATGAAAAACTGTTTTTT.

The rearrangement uses TRBV9 and TRBJ2-7; D gene uncertain. The CDR3 length is 16 residues. V gave up 8 bases and J gave up 0 bases, with 21 bases separating them. In germline, CDR1 is SGDLS, CDR2 YYNGEE. The CDR3 coding sequence is TGTGCCAGTACGCCGAGCCCGACACGGTACTCCTACGAGCAGTACTTC. It codes for CASTPSPTRYSYEQYF.

This sequence joins TRBV19 and TRBJ2-5; D might be TRBD2 (6 bases). The CDR3 is 15 amino acids. Germline V gives CDR1 LNHDA, CDR2 SQIVND (reference sequence). V lost 3 bases, J lost 6 bases, and 17 bases lay in between. The DNA for the CDR3 is TGTGCCAGTAGTATGGGGAGGCCCCCTCAGAAGACCCAGTACTTC. It translates to CASSMGRPPQKTQYF.

The chain is built from TRBV7-2 and TRBJ2-3; 9 nucleotides match TRBD2. The length of the CDR3 is 15 residues. In germline, CDR1 is SGHTA, CDR2 FQGNSA. The V gene end was trimmed by 4 bases and the J gene end by 4 bases; junction bases not matched to a gene: 6. The CDR3 DNA is TGTGCCAGCAGCTCCCGCGGGGGGGCCGCAGATACGCAGTATTTT. It specifies CASSSRGGAADTQYF. Full variable domain (missing parts from reference TRBV7-2 and TRBJ2-3): GAGVSQSPSNKVTEKGKDVELRCDPISGHTALYWYRQSLGQGLEFLIYFQGNSAPDKSGLPSDRFSAERTGGSVSTLTIQRTQQEDSAVYLCASSSRGGAADTQYFGPGTRLTVL.

The sample holds one count of this clone. This CDR3 reads CASSGRAGGYTF. DNA for the CDR3: TGCGCCAGCAGCGGGAGGGCGGGTGGCTACACCTTC. The rearrangement joins TRBV4-1 to TRBJ1-2; no definite D call. The germline V and J ends were trimmed by 5 bases and 7 bases, with 11 bases remaining between them. This CDR3 comprises 12 residues. The germline V gene has CDR1 MGHRA and CDR2 YSYEKL.

The chain employs TRBV24-1 and TRBJ1-1; 8 bases are a match to TRBD1. Germline V gene data show CDR1 as KGHDR and CDR2 as SFDVKD. The CDR3 is 24 residues long. Trimming at V came to 6 bases and at J to 0 bases, leaving 32 bases not matched to a gene. CDR3 coding DNA: TGTGCCACCAGTTACCCTTTCCATTTCGCAGGGGGCTGGAAGGTGGGTGGAATGAACACTGAAGCTTTCTTT. Its protein product is CATSYPFHFAGGWKVGGMNTEAFF.

This chain uses TRBV6-5 with TRBJ2-1; D remains unclear. Per the germline V gene, CDR1 is MNHEY and CDR2 is SVGAGI. The CDR3 contains 12 residues. Trimming cost V 6 bases and J 4 bases, with 7 bases left between them. CDR3 nucleotide sequence: TGTGCCAGCAGCCGAGGTTACAATGAGCAGTTCTTC. Protein product: CASSRGYNEQFF.

The chain employs TRBV19 and TRBJ1-5; no clear D. Trimming removed 1 base from V and 0 bases from J, with 7 bases in between. Germline values: CDR1 LNHDA, CDR2 SQIVND (reference sequence). The CDR3 consists of 15 residues. This CDR3 reads CASSIGQYSNQPQHF. The CDR3 bases are TGTGCCAGTAGTATAGGCCAGTATAGCAATCAGCCCCAGCATTTT.

The rearrangement links TRBV19 to TRBJ2-1; 11 nucleotides line up with TRBD2. Germline V gene lookup returns CDR1 LNHDA and CDR2 SQIVND (reference sequence). J gave up 6 bases and V 3 bases, and 7 bases lay outside the gene matches. The CDR3 runs to 16 residues. The CDR3 here is CASSISYLAGGNEQFF. The DNA of the CDR3 is TGTGCCAGTAGTATTTCGTACCTAGCGGGGGGCAATGAGCAGTTCTTC.

The J gene is TRBJ2-3, the V gene TRBV5-1, with a possible D match to TRBD2 (5 bases). The CDR3 length is 15 residues. Germline V gene data show CDR1 as SGHRS and CDR2 as YFSETQ. Trimming shortened V by 2 bases and J by 2 bases, and 12 bases separated the two germline ends. CDR3 nucleotide sequence: TGCGCCAGCAGCTTCCAGGAGGCAAACACAGATACGCAGTATTTT. Protein sequence: CASSFQEANTDTQYF.

Points on this clone: A read error may produce the germline difference seen at one junction end. This chain connects TRBV7-8 to TRBJ2-1; TRBD2 matches at 10 bases. The CDR3 has 13 residues. Per the germline V gene, CDR1 is SGHVS and CDR2 is FQNEAQ. The CDR3 is CASSSRTSGYRVF. The CDR3 nucleotides are TGTGCCAGCAGCTCTCGGACTAGCGGATACAGGGTCTTC.

This clone turned up a few times. The CDR3 sequence: CASTRVFGADTQYF. The CDR3 DNA sequence: TGTGCCAGTACCAGGGTGTTCGGAGCGGATACGCAGTATTTT. The rearrangement uses TRBV5-6 and TRBJ2-3, with D maybe TRBD1 (5 bases). From germline, CDR1 is SGHDT and CDR2 YYEEEE. Trimming took off 8 bases at V and 6 bases at J, with 19 bases between the two ends. The CDR3 is 14 residues long.